The T cell receptor beta chain under discussion was sequenced for a study of CD8 T cells in Susac syndrome. Findings and caveats of the study: Only a relatively small number of individuals were included in the TCR sequencing and HLA analysis.

RNA totalling roughly 0.45 to 1 ug underwent reverse transcription with random hexamers. Across 54 Vbeta and 13 Jbeta, TCR beta CDR3 was amplified with immunoSEQ multiplex PCR. Via MiXCR, TCRdb re-called the immunoSEQ multiplex PCR reads, giving one row per CDR3 protein. Among about 140,000 distinct CDR3 sequences, around 95% were seen once, and the ten largest hold roughly 0.14%. Trimming took 1 base from V and 4 from J, leaving 8 bases between them. From germline, CDR1 is SGHAT and CDR2 FQNNGV. CDR3 size: 14 residues. Points on this clonotype: Its antigen is not identified.

The CD8+ and CD4+ T cells were negatively isolated, with the TEMRA cells enriched by FACS. This clonotype was obtained from a human donor with Susac syndrome. Input material: CD4+ T cells from PBMCs. This chain uses TRBV11-2 with TRBJ1-5; D is unresolved. The CDR3 DNA reads TGTGCCAGCAGCTTAGTTGGCAGGAATCAGCCCCAGCATTTT. It yields the protein CASSLVGRNQPQHF.